This TCR beta chain was found in a study of T cells in localized non-small cell lung cancer. Whole-study results and caveats: Longer overall survival was seen with higher T cell density measured in blood. Uninvolved adjacent lung showed peak T cell clonality, exceeding tumor. Only one tumor region was sequenced, so heterogeneity remains possible.

The CDR3 totals 11 residues. The V gene's germline CDR1 is SGHAT and CDR2 FQNNGV. Trimming cost V 7 bases and J 6 bases, with 9 bases left between them. Libraries were prepared by immunoSEQ multiplex PCR; TCRdb keeps only in-frame clonotypes and omits some of them. The sample carries tens of thousands of clones, roughly 86% recorded once. Points on this clone: The antigen remains undetermined.

The rearrangement joins TRBV11-2 to TRBJ1-2, with D unclear. The sequences come from peripheral blood, collected before any cancer treatment. This TCR was recovered from a man aged 35 to 70 with stage I squamous cell lung carcinoma. The chain's CDR3 is CASTNWDGYTF. The DNA of the CDR3 is TGTGCCAGCACCAACTGGGATGGCTACACCTTC.